This T cell receptor beta chain was documented in a study of identical twins. This CDR3 spans 12 amino acids. The V gene's germline CDR1 is SGHRS and CDR2 YFSETQ. Trimming took 4 bases from V and 6 from J, leaving 8 bases between them. This clonotype was found many times. The antigen remains unidentified. All of the donors were Caucasians in good health. Study-wide points: Twins shared out-of-frame alpha sequences with excess low generation probability.

One entry per CDR3 protein results from TCRdb running MiXCR on the 5' RACE reads. Of around 340,000 distinct CDR3 sequences listed, roughly 9% are singletons. The sample comprised naive T cells sorted from blood. The chain carries TRBV5-1 and TRBJ2-1; D unresolved. The clonotype was recovered from a woman aged 45 to 65 in good health. CDR3 loop: CASSGSANEQFF. The CDR3 DNA sequence: TGCGCCAGCAGCGGGTCAGCCAATGAGCAGTTCTTC.